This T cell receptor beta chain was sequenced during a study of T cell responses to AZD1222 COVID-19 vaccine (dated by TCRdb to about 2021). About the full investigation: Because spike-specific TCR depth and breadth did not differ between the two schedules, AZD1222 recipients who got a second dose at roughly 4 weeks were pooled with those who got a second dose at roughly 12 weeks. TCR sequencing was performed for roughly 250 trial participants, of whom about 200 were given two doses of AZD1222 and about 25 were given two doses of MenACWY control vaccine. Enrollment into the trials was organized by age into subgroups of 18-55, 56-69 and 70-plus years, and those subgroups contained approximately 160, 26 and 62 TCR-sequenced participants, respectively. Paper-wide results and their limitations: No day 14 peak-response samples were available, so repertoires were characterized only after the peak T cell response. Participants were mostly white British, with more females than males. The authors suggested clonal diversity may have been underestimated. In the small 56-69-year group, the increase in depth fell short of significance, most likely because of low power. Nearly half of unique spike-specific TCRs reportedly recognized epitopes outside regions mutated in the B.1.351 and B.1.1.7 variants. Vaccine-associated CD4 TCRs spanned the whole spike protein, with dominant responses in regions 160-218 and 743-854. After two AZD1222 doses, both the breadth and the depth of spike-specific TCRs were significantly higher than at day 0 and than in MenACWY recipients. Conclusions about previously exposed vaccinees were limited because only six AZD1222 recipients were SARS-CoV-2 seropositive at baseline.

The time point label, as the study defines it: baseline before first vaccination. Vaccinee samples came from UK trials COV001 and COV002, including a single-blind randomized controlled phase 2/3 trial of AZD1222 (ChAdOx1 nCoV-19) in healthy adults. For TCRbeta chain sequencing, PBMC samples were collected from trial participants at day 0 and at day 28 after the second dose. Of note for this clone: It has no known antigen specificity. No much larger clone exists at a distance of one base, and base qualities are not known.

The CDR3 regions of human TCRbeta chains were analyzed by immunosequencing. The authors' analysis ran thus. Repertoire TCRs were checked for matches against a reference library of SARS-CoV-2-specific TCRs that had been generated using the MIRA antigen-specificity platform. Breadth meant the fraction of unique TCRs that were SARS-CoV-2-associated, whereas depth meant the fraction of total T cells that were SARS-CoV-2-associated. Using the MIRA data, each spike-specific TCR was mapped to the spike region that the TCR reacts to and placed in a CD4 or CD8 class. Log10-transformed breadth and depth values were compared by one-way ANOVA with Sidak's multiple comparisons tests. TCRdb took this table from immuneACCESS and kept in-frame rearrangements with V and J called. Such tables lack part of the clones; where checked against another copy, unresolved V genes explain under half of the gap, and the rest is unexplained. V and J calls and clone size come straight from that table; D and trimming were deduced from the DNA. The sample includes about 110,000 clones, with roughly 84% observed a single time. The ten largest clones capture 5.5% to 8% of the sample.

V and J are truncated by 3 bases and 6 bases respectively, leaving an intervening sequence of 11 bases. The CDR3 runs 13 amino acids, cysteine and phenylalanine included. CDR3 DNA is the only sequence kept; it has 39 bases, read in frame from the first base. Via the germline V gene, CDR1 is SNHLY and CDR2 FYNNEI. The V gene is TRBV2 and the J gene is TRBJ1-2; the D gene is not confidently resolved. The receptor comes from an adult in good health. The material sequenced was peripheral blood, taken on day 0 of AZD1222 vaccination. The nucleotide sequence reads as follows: TGTGCCAGCAGTGAGGTCGAGGAAAATGGCTACACCTTC. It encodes CASSEVEENGYTF.